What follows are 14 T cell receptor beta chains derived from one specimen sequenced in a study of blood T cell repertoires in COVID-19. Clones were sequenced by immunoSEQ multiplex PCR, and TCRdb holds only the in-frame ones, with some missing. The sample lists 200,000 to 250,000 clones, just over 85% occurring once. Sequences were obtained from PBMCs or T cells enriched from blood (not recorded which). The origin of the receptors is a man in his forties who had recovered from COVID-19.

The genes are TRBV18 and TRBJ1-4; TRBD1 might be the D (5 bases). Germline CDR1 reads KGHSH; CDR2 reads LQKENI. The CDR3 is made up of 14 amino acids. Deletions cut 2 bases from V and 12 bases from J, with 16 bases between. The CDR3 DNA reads TGTGCCAGCTCACCATCCGAGGTGGAAGGGGAACTGTTTTTT. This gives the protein CASSPSEVEGELFF.

In nucleotides, the CDR3 is TGTGCCAGCAGCTTTTCTGCGACAGCCGGTTACGAGCAGTACTTC. Protein product: CASSFSATAGYEQYF. The chain couples TRBV7-2 to TRBJ2-7, with a weak D call TRBD1 (5 bases). CDR1 is SGHTA and CDR2 is FQGNSA in the germline V gene. V was clipped by 3 bases and J by 4 bases, with 16 bases between them. This CDR3 is 15 amino acids long. Supplemented by reference TRBV7-2 and TRBJ2-7, the full variable domain reads GAGVSQSPSNKVTEKGKDVELRCDPISGHTALYWYRQSLGQGLEFLIYFQGNSAPDKSGLPSDRFSAERTGGSVSTLTIQRTQQEDSAVYLCASSFSATAGYEQYFGPGTRLTVT.

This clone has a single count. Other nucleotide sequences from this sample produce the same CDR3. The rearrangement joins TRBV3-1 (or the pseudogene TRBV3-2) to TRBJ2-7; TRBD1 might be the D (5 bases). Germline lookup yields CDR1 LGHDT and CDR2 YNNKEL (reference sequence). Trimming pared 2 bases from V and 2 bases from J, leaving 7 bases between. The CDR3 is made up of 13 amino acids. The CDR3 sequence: CASSQQGTYEQYF. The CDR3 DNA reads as TGTGCCAGCAGCCAACAGGGAACCTACGAGCAGTACTTC.

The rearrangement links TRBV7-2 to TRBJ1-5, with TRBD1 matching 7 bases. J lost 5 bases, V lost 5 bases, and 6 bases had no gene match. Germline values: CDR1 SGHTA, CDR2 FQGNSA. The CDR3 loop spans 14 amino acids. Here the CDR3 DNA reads TGTGCCAGCAGCGCCACAGGGGCGGATCAGCCCCAGCATTTT. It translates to CASSATGADQPQHF.

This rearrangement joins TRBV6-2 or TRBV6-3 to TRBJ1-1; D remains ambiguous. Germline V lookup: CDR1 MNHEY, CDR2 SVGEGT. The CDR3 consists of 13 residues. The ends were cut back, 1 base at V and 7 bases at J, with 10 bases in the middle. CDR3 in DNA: TGTGCCAGCAGTTACTTAGCGACCTATGAAGCTTTCTTT. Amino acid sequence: CASSYLATYEAFF.

The CDR3 is CASSQDRDYGYTF. In DNA, the CDR3 is TGCGCCAGCAGCCAAGACAGGGACTATGGCTACACCTTC. V gene TRBV4-3 combines with J gene TRBJ1-2; possible D gene TRBD1, 5 bases. There are 13 residues in the CDR3. The germline V and J ends were trimmed by 0 bases and 3 bases, with 5 bases remaining between them. Germline values: CDR1 LGHNA, CDR2 YSLEER.

This CDR3 is CASSQDPSRTKFHGYTF. The CDR3 nucleotides read TGCGCCAGCAGCCAGGACCCCTCTAGGACAAAGTTCCATGGCTACACCTTC. The chain has TRBV4-1 and TRBJ1-2; the D gene is possibly TRBD1 (5 bases). The germline CDR1 and CDR2 sequences are MGHRA and YSYEKL. V lost 3 bases and J 6 bases, leaving 23 bases between the germline ends. The CDR3 is 17 residues long.

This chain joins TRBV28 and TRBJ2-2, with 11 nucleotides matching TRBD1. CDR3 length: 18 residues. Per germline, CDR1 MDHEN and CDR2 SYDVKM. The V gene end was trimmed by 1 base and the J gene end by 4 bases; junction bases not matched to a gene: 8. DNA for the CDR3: TGTGCCAGCAGTTTATCCGGACAGGGGGCGCCGGGCACCGGGGAGCTGTTTTTT. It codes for CASSLSGQGAPGTGELFF.

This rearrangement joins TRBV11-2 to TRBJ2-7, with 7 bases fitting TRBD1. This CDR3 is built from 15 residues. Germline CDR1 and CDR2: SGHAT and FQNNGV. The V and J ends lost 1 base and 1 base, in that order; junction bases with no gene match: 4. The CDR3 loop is CASSLGMDRSYEQYF. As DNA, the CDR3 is TGTGCCAGCAGCTTAGGAATGGACAGGTCCTACGAGCAGTACTTC.

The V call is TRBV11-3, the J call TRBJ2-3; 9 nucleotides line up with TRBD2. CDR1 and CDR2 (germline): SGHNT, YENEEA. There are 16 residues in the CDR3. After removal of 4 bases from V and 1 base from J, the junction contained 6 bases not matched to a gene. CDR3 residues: CASSSPRTSGTDTQYF. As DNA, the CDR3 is TGTGCCAGCAGCTCACCCCGGACTAGCGGCACAGATACGCAGTATTTT.

The CDR3 loop is CASTSDYSGANVLTF. DNA of the CDR3: TGCGCCAGCACCTCCGACTACTCTGGGGCCAACGTCCTGACTTTC. The chain carries TRBV5-1 and TRBJ2-6; D might be TRBD2 (5 bases). From germline, CDR1 is SGHRS and CDR2 YFSETQ. The CDR3 extends over 15 amino acids. V gave up 6 bases and J gave up 0 bases, with 10 bases separating them.

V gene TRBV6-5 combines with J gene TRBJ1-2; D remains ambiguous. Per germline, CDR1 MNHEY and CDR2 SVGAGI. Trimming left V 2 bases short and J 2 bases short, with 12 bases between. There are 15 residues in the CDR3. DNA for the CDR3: TGTGCCAGCAGTTACCCGAGCGGAACAAACTATGGCTACACCTTC. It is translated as CASSYPSGTNYGYTF.

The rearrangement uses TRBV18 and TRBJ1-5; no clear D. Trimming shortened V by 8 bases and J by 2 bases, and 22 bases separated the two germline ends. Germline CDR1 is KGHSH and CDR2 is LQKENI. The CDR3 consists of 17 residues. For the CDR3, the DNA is TGTGCCAGCGCTTACCGCCAAGACCTGGCGGGCAATCAGCCCCAGCATTTT. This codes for CASAYRQDLAGNQPQHF.

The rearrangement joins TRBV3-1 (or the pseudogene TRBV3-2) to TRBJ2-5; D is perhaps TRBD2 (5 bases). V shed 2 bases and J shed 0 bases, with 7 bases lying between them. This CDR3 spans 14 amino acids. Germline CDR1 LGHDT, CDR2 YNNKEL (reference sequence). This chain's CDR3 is CASSQQRNQETQYF. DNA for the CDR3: TGTGCCAGCAGCCAACAGCGGAACCAAGAGACCCAGTACTTC.